This is a list of T cell receptor beta chains from one sample in a study of human thymus T cells. The table came from immunoSEQ multiplex PCR; TCRdb's copy has only in-frame clones and leaves some out. The data show 70,000 to 75,000 clones, about 95% seen once. Sequencing input: thymus tissue. These receptor sequences come from a girl in the first two years of life with a congenital heart defect but otherwise immunologically healthy. The CDR3 runs from the conserved cysteine through the conserved F or W. A D gene is named only where the DNA matches it firmly. Clone sizes are given selectively: once, few, many, or a class where the clone is expanded.

abundance: .; v_gene: TRBV4-3; j_gene: TRBJ2-2; d_gene: TRBD2; CDR3aa: CASSSETGTSGNTGELFF; CDR3nt: TGCGCCAGCAGCTCTGAAACCGGGACTAGCGGCAACACCGGGGAGCTGTTTTTT
abundance: .; v_gene: TRBV2; j_gene: TRBJ2-4; d_gene: .; CDR3aa: CASSELGRTQAKNIQYF; CDR3nt: TGTGCCAGCAGTGAGTTAGGCAGGACCCAAGCCAAAAACATTCAGTACTTC
abundance: .; v_gene: TRBV6-5; j_gene: TRBJ2-7; d_gene: .; CDR3aa: CASSYQTGPYEQYF; CDR3nt: TGTGCCAGCAGTTATCAGACGGGGCCCTACGAGCAGTACTTC
abundance: .; v_gene: TRBV5-1; j_gene: TRBJ1-3; d_gene: TRBD1; CDR3aa: CASSLDRERRNTIYF; CDR3nt: TGCGCCAGCAGCCTTGACAGGGAACGGAGAAACACCATATATTTT
abundance: .; v_gene: TRBV2; j_gene: TRBJ2-7; d_gene: .; CDR3aa: CASRGPRPQYF; CDR3nt: TGTGCCAGCAGAGGCCCTCGACCGCAGTACTTC
abundance: once; v_gene: TRBV2; j_gene: TRBJ2-3; d_gene: TRBD2; CDR3aa: CASTPRRREGRADTQYF; CDR3nt: TGTGCCAGCACCCCGAGAAGGCGGGAGGGCCGCGCAGATACGCAGTATTTT
abundance: .; v_gene: TRBV18; j_gene: TRBJ1-3; d_gene: TRBD1; CDR3aa: CASSPDRGPGNTIYF; CDR3nt: TGTGCCAGCTCCCCAGACAGGGGGCCAGGAAACACCATATATTTT
abundance: .; v_gene: TRBV7-6; j_gene: TRBJ2-3; d_gene: TRBD2; CDR3aa: CASSSSQGTSDGDTQYF; CDR3nt: TGTGCCAGCAGCTCCTCACAGGGGACTAGCGATGGAGATACGCAGTATTTT
abundance: .; v_gene: TRBV7-9; j_gene: TRBJ2-7; d_gene: .; CDR3aa: CASSSTGISYEQYF; CDR3nt: TGTGCCAGCAGCTCCACCGGGATCTCCTACGAGCAGTACTTC
abundance: .; v_gene: TRBV9; j_gene: TRBJ2-1; d_gene: .; CDR3aa: CASSATRDFYNEQFF; CDR3nt: TGTGCCAGCAGCGCCACCCGGGACTTCTACAATGAGCAGTTCTTC
abundance: .; v_gene: TRBV18; j_gene: TRBJ2-3; d_gene: .; CDR3aa: CASSHPQAARTDTQYF; CDR3nt: TGTGCCAGCTCACATCCCCAGGCGGCCCGCACAGATACGCAGTATTTT
abundance: .; v_gene: TRBV15; j_gene: TRBJ2-1; d_gene: .; CDR3aa: CATSRGSRSSYNEQFF; CDR3nt: TGTGCCACCAGCAGAGGTTCCAGGAGCTCCTACAATGAGCAGTTCTTC